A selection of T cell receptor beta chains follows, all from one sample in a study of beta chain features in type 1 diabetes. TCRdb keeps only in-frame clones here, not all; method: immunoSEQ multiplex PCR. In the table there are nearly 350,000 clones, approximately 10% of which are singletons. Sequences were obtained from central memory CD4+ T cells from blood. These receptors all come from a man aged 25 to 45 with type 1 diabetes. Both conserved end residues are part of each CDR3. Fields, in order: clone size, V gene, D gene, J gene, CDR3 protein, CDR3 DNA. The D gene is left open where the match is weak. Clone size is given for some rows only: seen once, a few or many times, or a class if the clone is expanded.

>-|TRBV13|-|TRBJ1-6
CASTSGGYNSPLHF
TGTGCCAGCACCTCAGGCGGGTATAATTCACCCCTCCACTTT
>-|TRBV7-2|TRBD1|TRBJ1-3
CASSLGLGQGSGNTIYF
TGTGCCAGCAGCTTAGGCCTCGGACAGGGCTCTGGAAACACCATATATTTT
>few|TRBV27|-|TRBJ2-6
CASSSPLRGASGANVLTF
TGTGCCAGCAGTTCCCCTTTGAGGGGCGCCTCTGGGGCCAACGTCCTGACTTTC
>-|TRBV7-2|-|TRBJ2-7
CASSLGHSAYEQYF
TGTGCCAGCAGCTTGGGTCACTCCGCCTACGAGCAGTACTTC
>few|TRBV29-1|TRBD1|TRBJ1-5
CSVRTGDQPQHF
TGCAGCGTCAGGACAGGGGACCAGCCCCAGCATTTT
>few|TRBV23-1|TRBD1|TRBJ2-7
CASSLQQGWILAYEQYF
TGCGCCAGCAGTCTACAACAGGGGTGGATTCTCGCCTACGAGCAGTACTTC
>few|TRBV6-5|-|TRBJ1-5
CASSWRSNQPQHF
TGTGCCAGCAGTTGGCGATCCAATCAGCCCCAGCATTTT
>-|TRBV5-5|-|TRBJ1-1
CASSSKPGNTEAFF
TGTGCCAGCAGCTCGAAACCAGGGAACACTGAAGCTTTCTTT
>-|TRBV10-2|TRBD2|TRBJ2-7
CASSKGLAVEQYF
TGCGCCAGCAGTAAGGGACTAGCGGTCGAGCAGTACTTC
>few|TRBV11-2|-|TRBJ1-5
CASSLLSDQPQHF
TGTGCCAGCAGCTTACTCAGTGATCAGCCCCAGCATTTT
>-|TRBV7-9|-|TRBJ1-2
CASSPLFDGHYGYTF
TGTGCCAGCAGCCCCCTCTTTGACGGGCACTATGGCTACACCTTC
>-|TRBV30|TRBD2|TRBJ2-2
CAWRTKRESKNTGELFF
TGTGCCTGGAGGACGAAGCGGGAAAGCAAGAACACCGGGGAGCTGTTTTTT
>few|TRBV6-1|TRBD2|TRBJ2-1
CASSEASGGNNEQFF
TGTGCCAGCAGTGAAGCCAGCGGGGGGAACAATGAGCAGTTCTTC
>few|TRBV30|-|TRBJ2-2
CAWDLGATNTGELFF
TGTGCCTGGGACTTGGGGGCCACGAACACCGGGGAGCTGTTTTTT
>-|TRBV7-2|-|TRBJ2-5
CASSPGGSVQETQYF
TGTGCCAGCAGCCCAGGGGGGTCCGTTCAAGAGACCCAGTACTTC
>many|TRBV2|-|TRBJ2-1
CASKGERTTYNEQFF
TGTGCCAGCAAGGGGGAGCGGACAACCTACAATGAGCAGTTCTTC
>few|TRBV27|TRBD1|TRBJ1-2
CASSLSGGNYGYTF
TGTGCCAGCAGTTTATCAGGGGGCAACTATGGCTACACCTTC
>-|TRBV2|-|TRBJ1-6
CASRDREDSPLHF
TGTGCCAGCCGGGACCGAGAGGATTCACCCCTCCACTTT
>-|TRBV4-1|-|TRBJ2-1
CASSQDLFYNEQFF
TGCGCCAGCAGCCAAGATCTTTTTTACAATGAGCAGTTCTTC
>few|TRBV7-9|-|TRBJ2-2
CASSPFPPGELFF
TGTGCCAGCAGCCCCTTTCCTCCCGGGGAGCTGTTTTTT
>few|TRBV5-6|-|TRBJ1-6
CASSSNAGEGSPLHF
TGTGCCAGCAGTTCGAACGCGGGGGAGGGTTCACCCCTCCACTTT
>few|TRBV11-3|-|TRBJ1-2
CASSLDHESGYGYTF
TGTGCCAGCAGCTTAGATCATGAGTCAGGCTATGGCTACACCTTC
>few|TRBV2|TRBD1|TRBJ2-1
CASSEKGPTGTGEQFF
TGTGCCAGCAGTGAAAAAGGGCCGACAGGGACGGGTGAGCAGTTCTTC
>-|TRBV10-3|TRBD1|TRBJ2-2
CAISETQGSNTGELFF
TGTGCCATCAGTGAAACACAGGGGTCGAACACCGGGGAGCTGTTTTTT
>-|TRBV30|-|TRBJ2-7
CAWSFSGKQYF
TGTGCCTGGAGTTTTTCGGGGAAGCAGTACTTC
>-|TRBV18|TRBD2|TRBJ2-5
CASSPALLRGVQETQYF
TGTGCCAGCTCACCGGCCCTACTGCGGGGGGTCCAAGAGACCCAGTACTTC
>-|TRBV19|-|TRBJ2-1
CASSMTYNEQFF
TGTGCCAGTAGTATGACTTACAATGAGCAGTTCTTC
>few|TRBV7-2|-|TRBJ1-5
CASSLGQVHQPQHF
TGTGCCAGCAGCTTAGGACAAGTTCATCAGCCCCAGCATTTT
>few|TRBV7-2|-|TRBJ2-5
CASSLRQVNQGETQYF
TGTGCCAGCAGCCTACGACAGGTCAACCAAGGAGAGACCCAGTACTTC
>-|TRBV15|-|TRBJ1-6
CATSRKGGESSPLHF
TGTGCCACCAGCAGAAAGGGGGGGGAGAGCTCACCCCTCCACTTT
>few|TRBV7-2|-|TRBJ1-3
CASSLGSSGNTIYF
TGTGCCAGCAGCTTAGGGTCCTCTGGAAACACCATATATTTT
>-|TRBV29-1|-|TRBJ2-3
CSVLIVGSGDTQYF
TGCAGCGTCCTAATCGTGGGTAGCGGCGATACGCAGTATTTT
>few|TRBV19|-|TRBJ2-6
CASSATRANVLTF
TGTGCCAGTAGTGCCACGAGGGCCAACGTCCTGACTTTC
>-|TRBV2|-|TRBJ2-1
CASNEGISYNEQFF
TGTGCCAGCAATGAGGGGATATCCTACAATGAGCAGTTCTTC
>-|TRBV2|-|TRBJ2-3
CASSEETRTQYF
TGTGCCAGCAGTGAAGAAACCAGGACGCAGTATTTT
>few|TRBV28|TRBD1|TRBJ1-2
CASGGGREGYTF
TGTGCCTCAGGGGGCGGCAGGGAGGGCTACACCTTC
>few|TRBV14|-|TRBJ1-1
CASSQRFLAAPNTEAFF
TGTGCCAGCAGCCAACGGTTCCTGGCGGCCCCGAACACTGAAGCTTTCTTT
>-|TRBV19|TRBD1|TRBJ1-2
CASSHRGDYYGYTF
TGTGCCAGTAGCCACAGGGGGGACTACTATGGCTACACCTTC
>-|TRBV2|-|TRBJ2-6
CASRGPLESGANVLTF
TGTGCCAGCAGGGGGCCCCTCGAATCTGGGGCCAACGTCCTGACTTTC
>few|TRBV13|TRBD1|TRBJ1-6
CASSSGTGGISPLHF
TGTGCCAGCAGCTCTGGGACAGGGGGGATTTCACCCCTCCACTTT
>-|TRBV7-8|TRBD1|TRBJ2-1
CASSLSRGQGINEQFF
TGTGCCAGCAGCTTAAGTCGGGGACAGGGGATAAATGAGCAGTTCTTC
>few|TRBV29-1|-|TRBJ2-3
CSVLYPRVSTDTQYF
TGCAGCGTCCTATACCCCAGAGTTAGCACAGATACGCAGTATTTT
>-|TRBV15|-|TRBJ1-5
CATSSAGPQPQHF
TGTGCCACCAGCTCCGCAGGGCCCCAGCCCCAGCATTTT
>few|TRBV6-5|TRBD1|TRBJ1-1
CASRSLGQGKAFF
TGTGCCAGCAGATCTCTCGGACAGGGGAAAGCTTTCTTT
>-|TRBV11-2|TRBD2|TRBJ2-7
CASSPILAGDYEQYF
TGTGCCAGCAGCCCGATACTAGCGGGGGACTACGAGCAGTACTTC
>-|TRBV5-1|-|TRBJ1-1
CASSLANSGTEAFF
TGCGCCAGCAGCTTGGCCAACAGTGGAACTGAAGCTTTCTTT
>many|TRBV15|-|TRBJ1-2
CATSREQGTNYGYTF
TGTGCCACCAGCAGAGAGCAGGGGACTAACTATGGCTACACCTTC
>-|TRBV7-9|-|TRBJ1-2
CASSLDGEQGRSYGYTF
TGTGCCAGCAGCTTAGACGGGGAACAGGGACGATCCTATGGCTACACCTTC